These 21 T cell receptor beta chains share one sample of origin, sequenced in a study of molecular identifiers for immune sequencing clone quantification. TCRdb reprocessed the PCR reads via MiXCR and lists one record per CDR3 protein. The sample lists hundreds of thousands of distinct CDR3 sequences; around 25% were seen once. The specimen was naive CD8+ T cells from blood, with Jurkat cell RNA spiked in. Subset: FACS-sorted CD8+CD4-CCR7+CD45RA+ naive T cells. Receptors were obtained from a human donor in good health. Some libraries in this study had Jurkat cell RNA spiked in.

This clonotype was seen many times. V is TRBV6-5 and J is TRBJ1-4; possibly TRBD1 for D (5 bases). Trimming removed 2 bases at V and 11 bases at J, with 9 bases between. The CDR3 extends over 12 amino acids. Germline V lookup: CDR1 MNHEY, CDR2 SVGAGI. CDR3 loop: CASSYGEGKLFF. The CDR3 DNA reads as TGTGCCAGCAGTTACGGGGAGGGGAAACTGTTTTTT.

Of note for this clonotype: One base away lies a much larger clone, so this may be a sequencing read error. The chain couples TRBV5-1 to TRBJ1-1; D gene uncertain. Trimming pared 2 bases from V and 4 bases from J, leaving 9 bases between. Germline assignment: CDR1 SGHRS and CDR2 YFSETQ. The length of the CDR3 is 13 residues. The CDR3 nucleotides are TGCGCCAGCAGCTTTTTAGTGAGCACTGAAGCTTTCTTT. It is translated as CASSFLVSTEAFF.

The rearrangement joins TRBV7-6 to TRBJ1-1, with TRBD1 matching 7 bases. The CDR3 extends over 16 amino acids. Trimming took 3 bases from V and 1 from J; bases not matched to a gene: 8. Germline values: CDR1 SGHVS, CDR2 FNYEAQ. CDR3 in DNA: TGTGCCAGCAGCTTCGGGACAGAGTTTGAGAACACTGAAGCTTTCTTT. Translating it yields CASSFGTEFENTEAFF.

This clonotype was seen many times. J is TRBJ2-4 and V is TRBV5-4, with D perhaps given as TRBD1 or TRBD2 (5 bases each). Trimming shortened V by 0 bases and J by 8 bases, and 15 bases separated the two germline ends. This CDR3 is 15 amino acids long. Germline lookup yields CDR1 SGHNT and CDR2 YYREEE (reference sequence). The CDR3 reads CASSLDEGMGDIQYF. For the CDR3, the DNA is TGTGCCAGCAGCTTGGATGAGGGCATGGGGGACATTCAGTACTTC.

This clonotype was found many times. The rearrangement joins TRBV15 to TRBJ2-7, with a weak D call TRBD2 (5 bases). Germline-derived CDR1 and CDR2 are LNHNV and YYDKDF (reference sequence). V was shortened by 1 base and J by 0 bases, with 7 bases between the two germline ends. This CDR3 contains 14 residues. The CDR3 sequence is CATSRVGSSYEQYF. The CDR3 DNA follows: TGTGCCACCAGCAGAGTGGGGAGCTCCTACGAGCAGTACTTC.

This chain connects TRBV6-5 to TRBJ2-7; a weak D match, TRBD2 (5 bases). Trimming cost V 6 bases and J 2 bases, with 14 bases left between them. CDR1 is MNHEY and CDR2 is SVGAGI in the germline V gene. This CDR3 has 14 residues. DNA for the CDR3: TGTGCCAGCAGACCGGGGAGCCTACCCTACGAGCAGTACTTC. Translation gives CASRPGSLPYEQYF.

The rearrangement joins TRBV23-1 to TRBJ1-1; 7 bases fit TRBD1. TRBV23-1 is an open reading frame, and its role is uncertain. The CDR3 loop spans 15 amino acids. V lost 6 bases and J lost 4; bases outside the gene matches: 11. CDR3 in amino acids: CASRRLTGRVTEAFF. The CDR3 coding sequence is TGCGCCAGCAGACGGTTGACAGGGAGGGTCACTGAAGCTTTCTTT.

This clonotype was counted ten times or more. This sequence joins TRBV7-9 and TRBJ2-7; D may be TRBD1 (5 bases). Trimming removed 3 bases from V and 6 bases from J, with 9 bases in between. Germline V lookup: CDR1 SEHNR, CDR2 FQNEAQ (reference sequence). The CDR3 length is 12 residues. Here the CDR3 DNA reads TGTGCCAGCAGCTTGACAGTGTCCGAGCAGTACTTC. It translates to CASSLTVSEQYF.

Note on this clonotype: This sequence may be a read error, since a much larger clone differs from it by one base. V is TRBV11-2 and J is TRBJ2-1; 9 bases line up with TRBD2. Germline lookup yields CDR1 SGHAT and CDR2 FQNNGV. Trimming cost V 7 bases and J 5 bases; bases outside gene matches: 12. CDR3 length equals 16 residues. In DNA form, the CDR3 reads TGTGCCAGCACCCCGCAGCCCAGCGGGGGGCACAATGAGCAGTTCTTC. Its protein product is CASTPQPSGGHNEQFF.

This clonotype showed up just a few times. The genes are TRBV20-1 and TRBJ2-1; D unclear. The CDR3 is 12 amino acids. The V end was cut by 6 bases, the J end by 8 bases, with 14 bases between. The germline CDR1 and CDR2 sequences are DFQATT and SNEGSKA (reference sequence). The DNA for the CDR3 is TGCAGTGCCCCCACTCTGGGCGATGAGCAGTTCTTC. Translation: CSAPTLGDEQFF.

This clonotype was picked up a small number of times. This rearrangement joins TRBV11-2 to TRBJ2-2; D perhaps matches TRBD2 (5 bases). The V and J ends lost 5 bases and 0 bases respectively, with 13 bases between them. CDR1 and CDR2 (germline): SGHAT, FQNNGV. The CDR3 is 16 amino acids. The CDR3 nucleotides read TGTGCCAGCAGCCACTTTGCGGGCCCGAACACCGGGGAGCTGTTTTTT. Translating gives CASSHFAGPNTGELFF.

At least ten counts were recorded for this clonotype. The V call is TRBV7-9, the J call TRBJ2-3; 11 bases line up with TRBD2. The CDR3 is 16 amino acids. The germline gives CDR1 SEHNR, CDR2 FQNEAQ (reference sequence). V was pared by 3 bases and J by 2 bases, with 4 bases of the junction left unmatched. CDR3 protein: CASSFRLAGTTDTQYF. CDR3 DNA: TGTGCCAGCAGCTTTCGACTAGCGGGGACCACAGATACGCAGTATTTT.

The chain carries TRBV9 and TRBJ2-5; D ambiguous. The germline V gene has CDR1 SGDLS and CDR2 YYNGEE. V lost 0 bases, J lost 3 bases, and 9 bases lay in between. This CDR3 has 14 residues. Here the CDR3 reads CASSVGGLEETQYF. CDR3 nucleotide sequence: TGTGCCAGCAGCGTAGGGGGTTTAGAAGAGACCCAGTACTTC.

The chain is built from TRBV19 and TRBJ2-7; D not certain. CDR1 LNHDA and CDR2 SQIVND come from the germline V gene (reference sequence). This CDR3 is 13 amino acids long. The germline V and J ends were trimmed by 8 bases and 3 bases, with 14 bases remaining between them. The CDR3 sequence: CASGPGLNYEQYF. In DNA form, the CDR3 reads TGTGCCAGTGGGCCCGGGCTAAACTACGAGCAGTACTTC.

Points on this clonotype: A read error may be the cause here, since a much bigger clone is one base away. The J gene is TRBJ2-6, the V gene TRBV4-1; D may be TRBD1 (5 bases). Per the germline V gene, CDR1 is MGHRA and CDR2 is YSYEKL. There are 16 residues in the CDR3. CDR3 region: CASSQEGSSGANVLPF. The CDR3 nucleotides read TGCGCCAGCAGCCAAGAAGGTAGCTCTGGGGCCAACGTCCTGCCTTTC.

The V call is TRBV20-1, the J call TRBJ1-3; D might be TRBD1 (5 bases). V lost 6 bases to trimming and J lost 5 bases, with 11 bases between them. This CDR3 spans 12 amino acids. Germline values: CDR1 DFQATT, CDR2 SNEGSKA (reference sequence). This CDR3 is CSAGTARNTIYF. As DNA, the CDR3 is TGCAGTGCCGGGACCGCGAGAAACACCATATATTTT.

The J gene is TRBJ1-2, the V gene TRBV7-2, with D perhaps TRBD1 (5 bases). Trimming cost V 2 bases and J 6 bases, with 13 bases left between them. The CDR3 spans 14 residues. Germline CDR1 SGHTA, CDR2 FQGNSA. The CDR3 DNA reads TGTGCCAGCAGCTTACAGTTAACAGGTGATGGCTACACCTTC. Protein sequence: CASSLQLTGDGYTF.

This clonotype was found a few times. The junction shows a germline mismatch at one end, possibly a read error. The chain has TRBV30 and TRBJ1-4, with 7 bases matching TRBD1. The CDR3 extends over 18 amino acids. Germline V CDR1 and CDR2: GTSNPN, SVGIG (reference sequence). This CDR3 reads CAWSAQGTAGATNEKLFF. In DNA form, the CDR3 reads TGTGCCTGGAGTGCCCAAGGGACAGCTGGTGCAACTAATGAAAAGCTGTTTTTT.

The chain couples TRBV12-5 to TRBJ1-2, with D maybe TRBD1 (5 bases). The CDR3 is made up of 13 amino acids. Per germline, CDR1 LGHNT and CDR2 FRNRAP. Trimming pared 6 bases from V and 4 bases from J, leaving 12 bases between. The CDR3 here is CASGPQGIYGYTF. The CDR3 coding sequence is TGTGCTAGTGGCCCCCAGGGAATCTATGGCTACACCTTC.

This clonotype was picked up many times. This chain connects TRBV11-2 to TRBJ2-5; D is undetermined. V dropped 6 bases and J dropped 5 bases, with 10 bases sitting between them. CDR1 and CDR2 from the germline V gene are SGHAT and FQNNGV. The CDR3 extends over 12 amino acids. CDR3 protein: CASSPAPETQYF. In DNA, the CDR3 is TGTGCCAGCAGTCCAGCGCCGGAGACCCAGTACTTC.

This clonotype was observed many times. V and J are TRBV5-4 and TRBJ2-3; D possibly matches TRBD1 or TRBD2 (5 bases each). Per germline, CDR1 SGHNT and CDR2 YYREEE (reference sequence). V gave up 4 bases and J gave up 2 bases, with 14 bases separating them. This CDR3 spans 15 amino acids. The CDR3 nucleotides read TGTGCCAGCAGCCCCCTGGGACCTGTCACAGATACGCAGTATTTT. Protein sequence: CASSPLGPVTDTQYF. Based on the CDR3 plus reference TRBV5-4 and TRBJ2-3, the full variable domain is ETGVTQSPTHLIKTRGQQVTLRCSSQSGHNTVSWYQQALGQGPQFIFQYYREEENGRGNFPPRFSGLQFPNYSSELNVNALELDDSALYLCASSPLGPVTDTQYFGPGTRLTVL.